This TCR beta chain was sequenced for a study of blood T cell repertoires in COVID-19. Clones were sequenced by immunoSEQ multiplex PCR, and TCRdb holds only the in-frame ones, with some missing. The sample contains 200,000 to 250,000 clones, about 80% of which appear only once. CDR1 LNHDA and CDR2 SQIVND come from the germline V gene (reference sequence). CDR3 size: 15 residues. V shed 6 bases and J shed 0 bases, with 12 bases lying between them. Sequenced material: PBMCs or T cells enriched from blood (not recorded which). The rearrangement links TRBV19 to TRBJ2-1, with D uncertain. This TCR derives from a woman aged 40 to 55 with acute COVID-19. CDR3 nucleotide sequence: TGTGCCAGTAGGGCGGCCCTAGGCTCCTACAATGAGCAGTTCTTC. Amino acids: CASRAALGSYNEQFF.